This is a list of T cell receptor beta chains from one sample in a study of blood T cell repertoires in COVID-19. Sequenced by immunoSEQ multiplex PCR; TCRdb stores in-frame clones only, minus some. The table shows approximately 150,000 clones, with approximately 89% occurring only once. Sequenced material: peripheral blood. All receptors come from a woman between 50 and 59 years old with acute or convalescent COVID-19. Each CDR3 is given with its conserved first and last residue. Fields, in order: J gene, V gene, D gene, clone size, CDR3 DNA, CDR3 protein. A D gene is named only where the DNA matches it firmly. The listing skips clone size in some rows; elsewhere it reads once, few, many or a size class.

TRBJ1-5 | TRBV19 | NA | NA | TGTGCCAGTAGTATGTTTACAGGGACCAATCAGCCCCAGCATTTT | CASSMFTGTNQPQHF
TRBJ2-7 | TRBV3-1/TRBV3-2 | TRBD2 | NA | TGTGCCAGCAGCCGGGATAGCGGGAGCGGGTCCTACGAGCAGTACTTC | CASSRDSGSGSYEQYF
TRBJ2-1 | TRBV11-2 | TRBD2 | NA | TGTGCCAGCAGCTTAGCGGGGGGCTCCTACAATGAGCAGTTCTTC | CASSLAGGSYNEQFF
TRBJ2-5 | TRBV18 | TRBD1 | NA | TGTGCCAGCTCACCTTCCGGGACAGGGCCTCGGGAGACCCAGTACTTC | CASSPSGTGPRETQYF
TRBJ1-3 | TRBV18 | NA | once | TGTGCCAGCTCACCAAGGGAGGAACCTGGAAACACCATATATTTT | CASSPREEPGNTIYF
TRBJ2-2 | TRBV12-3/TRBV12-4 | NA | NA | TGTGCCAGCAGGACTAGTAGTACCGGGGAGCTGTTTTTT | CASRTSSTGELFF
TRBJ2-7 | TRBV28 | TRBD1 | NA | TGTGCCAGCATCTTGGGGACAGGGGGCTTCAACGAGCAGTACTTC | CASILGTGGFNEQYF
TRBJ1-1 | TRBV11-3 | NA | NA | TGTGCCAGCAGCTTCCAAGGGGGATCTGAGACTGAAGCTTTCTTT | CASSFQGGSETEAFF
TRBJ1-2 | TRBV1 | NA | NA | TGCACCAGCAGCCAACGTTCGGCAGGGGGCCTTAGAGGCTACACCTTC | CTSSQRSAGGLRGYTF
TRBJ1-3 | TRBV4-1 | NA | few | TGCGCCAGCAGCCAAGAAGCACGACTTGTAAACACCATATATTTT | CASSQEARLVNTIYF
TRBJ1-1 | TRBV3-1/TRBV3-2 | NA | NA | TGTGCCAGCAGCCAAGAAAGAGGGAGGGGCCCAGCTTTCTTT | CASSQERGRGPAFF
TRBJ2-3 | TRBV3-1/TRBV3-2 | NA | NA | TGTGCCAGCAGCGACATCAGCACAGATACGCAGTATTTT | CASSDISTDTQYF
TRBJ1-1 | TRBV2 | NA | once | TGTGCCAGCAGTGAAGCGCGGGGGACCGGAGCTTTCTTT | CASSEARGTGAFF
TRBJ2-3 | TRBV2 | NA | NA | TGTGCCAGCACTGGGGCTCGGGGGAAGCAGTATTTT | CASTGARGKQYF
TRBJ2-5 | TRBV3-1/TRBV3-2 | NA | NA | TGTGCCAGCAGCCCGGGACTTACTGAGACCCAGTACTTC | CASSPGLTETQYF
TRBJ1-2 | TRBV28 | NA | NA | TGTGCCAGCAGTTTATGGGGGCCCGAGCTTGGCTACACCTTC | CASSLWGPELGYTF
TRBJ1-2 | TRBV18 | NA | once | TGTGCCAGCTCAAGACAGAGATACTATGGCTACACCTTC | CASSRQRYYGYTF
TRBJ1-5 | TRBV6-1 | NA | NA | TGTGCCAGCAGTGAGGGCAGAAACTATCAGCCCCAGCATTTT | CASSEGRNYQPQHF
TRBJ1-2 | TRBV19 | NA | NA | TGTGCCAGTAGTATTTCGTTGGGAACAGGGAGTGGGGGCTACACCTTC | CASSISLGTGSGGYTF
TRBJ1-6 | TRBV6-2/TRBV6-3 | TRBD1 | NA | TGTGCCAGCAGTAGAATCCAGGACAGGGGAGATAATTCACCCCTCCACTTT | CASSRIQDRGDNSPLHF
TRBJ2-2 | TRBV7-3 | NA | NA | TGTGCCAGCAGCGCCCAGGGGATGGGAACCGGGGAGCTGTTTTTT | CASSAQGMGTGELFF
TRBJ2-7 | TRBV27 | TRBD2 | NA | TGTGCCAGTGGGGGGCGACTAGCGGGGCCCTACGAGCAGTACTTC | CASGGRLAGPYEQYF